This T cell receptor beta chain stems from a study of T cells in women clearing cervical HPV infection. Looking at the study overall: No precancer developed; the control's incident HPV16 infection cleared within 12 months. Case blood was drawn a median approximately 150 days after lesion detection. Case blood drawn at lesion detection; control blood after infection cleared.

J was trimmed by 3 bases and V by 3 bases; bases with no gene match: 7. This CDR3 is built from 16 residues. In regard to this clone: The read stops 3 residues short of the end of the CDR3; the missing end is completed from the germline J gene.

Average input was roughly 1,100 ng genomic DNA for immunoSEQ TCR beta CDR3 amplification. Profiling relied on immunoSEQ multiplex PCR, and the TCRdb table lists in-frame clones only, not all of them. The sample table sets out some 15,000 clones. The chain uses TRBV12-3 or TRBV12-4 and TRBJ2-7; 11 bases agree with TRBD1. The sample consisted of blood buffy coat. This clonotype was sampled from a woman aged 18-69 years with a cervical HPV16 infection that either progressed to CIN3+ or cleared (not recorded which). This CDR3 is CASSFRRGTGGYEQYF. Partial CDR3 DNA: TGTGCCAGCAGTTTTCGTCGTGGGACAGGGGGCTACGAG.